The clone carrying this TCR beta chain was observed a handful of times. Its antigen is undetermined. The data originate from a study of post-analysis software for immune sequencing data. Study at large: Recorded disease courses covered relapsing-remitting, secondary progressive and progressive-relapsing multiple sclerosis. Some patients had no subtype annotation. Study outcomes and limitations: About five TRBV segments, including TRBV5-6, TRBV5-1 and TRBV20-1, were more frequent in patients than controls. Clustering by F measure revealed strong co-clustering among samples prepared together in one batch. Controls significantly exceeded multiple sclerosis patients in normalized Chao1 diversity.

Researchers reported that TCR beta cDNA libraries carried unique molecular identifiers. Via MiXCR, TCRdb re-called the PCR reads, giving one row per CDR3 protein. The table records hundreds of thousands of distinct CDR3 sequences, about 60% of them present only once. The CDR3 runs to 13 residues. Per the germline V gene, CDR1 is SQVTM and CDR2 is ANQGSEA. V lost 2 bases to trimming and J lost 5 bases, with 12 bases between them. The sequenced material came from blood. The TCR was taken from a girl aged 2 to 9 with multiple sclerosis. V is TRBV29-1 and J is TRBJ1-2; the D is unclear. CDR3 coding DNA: TGCAGCGTTGAATCGATACGAGAGTATGGCTACACCTTC. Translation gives CSVESIREYGYTF.